What follows is one TCR beta chain and its context. As handled by the study authors: Amplification of reference gene primers provided the estimated nucleated cell counts. The assay was immunoSEQ multiplex PCR, and TCRdb's table has in-frame clones only and misses some. V and J calls and clone size are given by that table; D and trimming were obtained from the DNA. Altogether 200,000 to 300,000 clones are present, around 87% being singletons, with the ten largest covering 2% to 2.5%. This sample is part of a study of blood T cell repertoires in COVID-19. Turning to the study itself: Donors in the United States, Italy and Spain gave samples during acute or convalescent COVID-19.

The CDR3 runs 16 residues. Germline CDR1 and CDR2: LGHNT and FRNRAP. Trimming cost V 0 bases and J 6 bases; bases outside gene matches: 11. The sequencing sample was made of peripheral blood. The J gene is TRBJ2-7, the V gene TRBV12-5; 7 bases align to TRBD1. This sequence originates from a woman in her forties or fifties with acute or convalescent COVID-19. In DNA, the CDR3 is TGTGCTAGTGGTTTGGTACCCCACAGGGGCAGGGTCGAGCAGTACTTC. Its protein is CASGLVPHRGRVEQYF.